This T cell receptor beta chain is from a study of cytomegalovirus exposure and HLA in healthy donors. Study findings and constraints: Despite most TCR sequences being rare, some public TCRs occurred in many donors. V- and J-gene trimming in TCR beta was tied to a missense DCLRE1C variant by an analysis performed later.

Primers for the PCR totalled 60 Vbeta and 13 Jbeta. Clones were read by immunoSEQ multiplex PCR, and TCRdb kept only the in-frame ones, dropping some. The sample records roughly 150,000 clones, 80% being singletons. A note on this clone: As yet, its antigen is unknown. Its ends do not fully match the called genes, so a read error is possible.

CDR1 is KGHSH and CDR2 is LQKENI in the germline V gene. The CDR3 consists of 16 residues. The chain employs TRBV18 and TRBJ1-1; TRBD1 matches 9 bases. Sequencing input: PBMCs. The clonotype was recovered from a man between 25 and 39 years old in good health. CDR3 region: CASSPRTQGANTEAFF. DNA for the CDR3: TGTGCCAGCTCCCCACGGACACAGGGGGCAAACACTGAAGCTTTCTTT.